Included here is one TCR beta chain sequence, with context. Its antigen has not been determined. Base qualities are not provided; no much larger clone lies one nucleotide away. The CDR3 runs 13 amino acids, cysteine and phenylalanine included. Solely the CDR3 DNA is kept, with 39 bases framed from the first base. Relative to germline, V is missing 5 bases and J is missing 6 bases, with 2 bases of the junction outside any gene match. Per the germline V gene (reference sequence), LNHDA is the CDR1 and SQIVND is the CDR2. This specimen comes from a study of technical replicates of blood from several donors (dated by TCRdb to the late 2010s). Libraries were constructed by the immunoSEQ multiplex PCR assay. TCRdb took over this immuneACCESS table, retaining in-frame rearrangements with V and J assigned. Such tables are incomplete; in checked studies, under half of the missing clones stem from an unresolved V gene, and the remainder is unexplained. Present in this sample are tens of thousands of clones, 91% of which were seen just once. 0.25% of the sample is taken by the ten largest.

Sequencing was done on a sample of T cells isolated from PBMCs. This sequence uses TRBV19 and TRBJ2-7; the junction holds 12 bases that match TRBD2. This sequence originates from a human donor in good health. The CDR3 protein is CASSPSGRGEQYF. The DNA is as follows: TGTGCCAGTAGTCCTAGCGGGAGGGGCGAGCAGTACTTC.